These T cell receptor beta chains were read from a single sample in a study of PD-L1 blockade in urothelial cancer. The table came from immunoSEQ multiplex PCR; TCRdb's copy has only in-frame clones and leaves some out. Among 45,000 to 60,000 clones, 82% were seen once, and the ten largest hold roughly 1.7%. The specimen was PBMCs, collected around atezolizumab (anti-PD-L1) treatment. The receptors shown here come from a man between 50 and 59 years old with urothelial cancer. The CDR3 runs from the conserved cysteine through the conserved F or W. Each record gives: J gene, V gene, CDR3 protein.

TRBJ1-1 TRBV28 CASSIGGTEAFF
TRBJ2-1 TRBV5-1 CASSWGGSEQFF
TRBJ1-4 TRBV5-6 CASSLAFGTGKEKLFF
TRBJ2-2 TRBV28 CASSLYGREGTGELFF
TRBJ2-5 TRBV2 CASSKDRGQETQYF
TRBJ2-5 TRBV6-1 CASSDLDRPGETQYF
TRBJ1-1 TRBV5-8 CASSNPLGQGNTEAFF
TRBJ2-5 TRBV9 CASSKTTAAETQYF
TRBJ2-5 TRBV5-1 CASSRGTSGTRYETQYF
TRBJ1-4 TRBV2 CASSLGQGTHEKLFF
TRBJ1-1 TRBV6-1 CASSGPGVGEAFF